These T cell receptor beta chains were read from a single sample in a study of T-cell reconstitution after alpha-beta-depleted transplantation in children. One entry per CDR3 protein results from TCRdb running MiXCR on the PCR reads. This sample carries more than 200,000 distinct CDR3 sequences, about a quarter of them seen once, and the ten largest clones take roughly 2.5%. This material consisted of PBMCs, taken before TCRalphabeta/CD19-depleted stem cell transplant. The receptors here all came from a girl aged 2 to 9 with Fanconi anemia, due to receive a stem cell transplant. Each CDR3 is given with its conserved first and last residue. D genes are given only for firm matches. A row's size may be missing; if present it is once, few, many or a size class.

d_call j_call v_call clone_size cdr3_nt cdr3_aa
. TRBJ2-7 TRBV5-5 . TGTGCCAGCAGCTTGCGTTGGACAGACTCCTACGAGCAGTACTTC CASSLRWTDSYEQYF
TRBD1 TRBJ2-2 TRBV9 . TGTGCCAGCAGTCGACAGGGGAACACCGGGGAGCTGTTTTTT CASSRQGNTGELFF
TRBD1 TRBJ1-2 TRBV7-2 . TGTGCCAGCATCTCTAGGGACAGTACTAACTATGGCTACACCTTC CASISRDSTNYGYTF
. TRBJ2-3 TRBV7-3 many TGTGCCAGCAGCTTATCAGAGACTCTTAGCACAGATACGCAGTATTTT CASSLSETLSTDTQYF
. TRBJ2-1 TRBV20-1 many TGCAGTGCTAGAGACTTACAGGGAAGCTCCTACAATGAGCAGTTCTTC CSARDLQGSSYNEQFF
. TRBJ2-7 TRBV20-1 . TGCAGTGCTAAGGTCAGGACCTACGAGCAGTACTTC CSAKVRTYEQYF
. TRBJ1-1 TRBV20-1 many TGCAGTCAACCGACCGGGACATTGAACACTGAAGCTTTCTTT CSQPTGTLNTEAFF
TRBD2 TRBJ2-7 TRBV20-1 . TGCAGTGCTAGAGTTCTACGGCTAGCGGGGGGCTACGAGCAGTACTTC CSARVLRLAGGYEQYF
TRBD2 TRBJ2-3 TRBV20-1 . TGCAGTGCCGATCAGGGAGCGGGGAACACAGATACGCAGTATTTT CSADQGAGNTDTQYF
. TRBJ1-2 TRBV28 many TGTGCCAGCAGTTTTGGACGGGACTTCTATGGCTACACCTTC CASSFGRDFYGYTF
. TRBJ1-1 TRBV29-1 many TGCAGCGTTGGGGGGCCCTTTGAAGCTTTCTTT CSVGGPFEAFF
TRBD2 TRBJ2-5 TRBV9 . TGTGCCAGCAGCGTAGGGGCTAGCGGGTCCCAGGAGACCCAGTACTTC CASSVGASGSQETQYF
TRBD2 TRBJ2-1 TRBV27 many TGTGCCAGCAGCTTGGGACTAGCGCCCTACAATGAGCAGTTCTTC CASSLGLAPYNEQFF
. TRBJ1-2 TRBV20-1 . TGCAGTGCTAGGGGGGATGGCTACACCTTC CSARGDGYTF
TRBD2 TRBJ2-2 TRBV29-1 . TGCAGCGTTAGGTACGGACTAGCAGCCGGGGAGCTGTTTTTT CSVRYGLAAGELFF
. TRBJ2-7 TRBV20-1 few TGCAGTGCTAGAGATCTCGGCCAGGGAGGTGTAGGCTACGAGCAGTACTTC CSARDLGQGGVGYEQYF
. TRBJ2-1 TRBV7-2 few TGTGCCAGCAGCTTAGCGATCACTAGGGGATACAATGAGCAGTTCTTC CASSLAITRGYNEQFF
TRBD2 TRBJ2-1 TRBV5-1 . TGCGCCAGCAGCTTGGAAGGGGGACTAGCGGGAGCATGGTTCTTC CASSLEGGLAGAWFF
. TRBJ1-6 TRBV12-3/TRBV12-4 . TGTGCCAGCAGTTTGAGATCAGGGCTCAATTCACCCCTCCACTTT CASSLRSGLNSPLHF
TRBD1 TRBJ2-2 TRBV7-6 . TGTGCCAGCAGCTTAGTCCCGGACAGGACCGGGGAGCTGTTTTTT CASSLVPDRTGELFF
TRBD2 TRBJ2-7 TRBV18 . TGTGCCAGCTCACCATCCGGGGGGGACGAGCAGTACTTC CASSPSGGDEQYF
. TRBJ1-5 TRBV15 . TGTGCCACCAGATCCGGGGCCGCGGCAAATCAGCCCCAGCATTTT CATRSGAAANQPQHF
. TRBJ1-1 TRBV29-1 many TGCAGCGTTGGTACAGGGACTGAAGCTTTCTTT CSVGTGTEAFF
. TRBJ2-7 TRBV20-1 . TGCAGTGCTAGGTCGATGTGGTCCTCATCCTACGAGCAGTACTTC CSARSMWSSSYEQYF
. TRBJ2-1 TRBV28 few TGTGCCAGCAGCCCTCATCAGACGTACAATGAGCAGTTCTTC CASSPHQTYNEQFF
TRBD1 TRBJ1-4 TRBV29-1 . TGCAGCGTAGAGATCGGACAGGGCGAAAAACTGTTTTTT CSVEIGQGEKLFF
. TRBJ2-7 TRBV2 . TGTGCCAGCCGATTCCGGGACACCTCCTACGAGCAGTACTTC CASRFRDTSYEQYF
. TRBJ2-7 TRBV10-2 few TGCGCCAGCAGTGTGGGGGCAGGGGAGAGCTCCTACGAGCAGTACTTC CASSVGAGESSYEQYF